Listed here are 26 T cell receptor beta chains from one sample, sequenced in a study (dated by TCRdb to 2014 to 2015). Preparation of the library involved 5' RACE. TCRdb records Illumina MiSeq as the sequencer. In TCRdb, the public reads were trimmed at Q25 with fastp and aligned with MiXCR, with productive beta chains retained. Each entry is one CDR3 protein sequence, shown with its most common DNA and genes. Recorded for this sample are thousands of distinct CDR3 sequences; approximately 52% of them occurred a single time. Approximately 5% of the sample belongs to the ten largest clones. The sequenced material came from memory CD4+ T cells sorted from a lymph node. This specimen's cell subset or site label, interpreted: memory CD4+ T cells, CD4+CD45RO+CD25-. All receptors come from a female donor with breast cancer.

This clonotype was counted between two and nine times. CDR3 in amino acids: CASSSRGGDEQFF. The CDR3 DNA is TGTGCCAGCAGCTCCCGAGGGGGAGATGAGCAGTTCTTC. V gene TRBV7-3 combines with J gene TRBJ2-1, with a tentative D call TRBD1 (6 bases). The CDR3 consists of 13 residues. The germline V and J ends were trimmed by 4 bases and 8 bases, with 12 bases remaining between them. The germline gives CDR1 SGHTA, CDR2 FQGTGA.

The chain uses TRBV29-1 and TRBJ2-5; 8 bases fit TRBD2. The CDR3 runs 13 residues. Germline V CDR1 and CDR2: SQVTM, ANQGSEA. The trim removed 5 bases at V and 8 bases at J, leaving 10 bases unmatched. CDR3 DNA: TGCAGCGTTTCCGCGCTAGCGGGTGAAACCCAGTACTTC. It is translated as CSVSALAGETQYF.

V gene TRBV20-1 combines with J gene TRBJ2-3, with TRBD2 identical over 10 bases. The CDR3 has 15 amino acids. V lost 2 bases, J lost 4 bases, and 6 bases stayed unmatched. Germline lookup yields CDR1 DFQATT and CDR2 SNEGSKA (reference sequence). The DNA of the CDR3 is TGCAGTGCTAGACTAGCGGGAGATAGCGCAGATACGCAGTATTTT. This translates into CSARLAGDSADTQYF.

By frequency in the sample, this clonotype is large. The rearrangement joins TRBV7-2 to TRBJ2-3, with D possibly TRBD2 on 5 matching bases. Germline CDR1 reads SGHTA; CDR2 reads FQGNSA. The V and J ends lost 1 base and 7 bases respectively, with 9 bases between them. The CDR3 spans 13 residues. CDR3 sequence reads: CASSLDRENTQYF. The CDR3 DNA is TGTGCCAGCAGCTTAGATAGGGAGAATACGCAGTATTTT.

By share of the sample, this clonotype is medium-sized. The chain has TRBV5-1 and TRBJ2-1; no clear D. The CDR3 loop spans 13 amino acids. Trimming took off 2 bases at V and 3 bases at J, with 6 bases between the two ends. Germline V lookup: CDR1 SGHRS, CDR2 YFSETQ. The CDR3 protein is CASSFDNYNEQFF. CDR3 bases: TGCGCCAGCAGCTTCGACAACTACAATGAGCAGTTCTTC. The full variable domain, rest sourced from reference TRBV5-1 and TRBJ2-1, is KAGVTQTPRYLIKTRGQQVTLSCSPISGHRSVSWYQQTPGQGLQFLFEYFSETQRNKGNFPGRFSGRQFSNSRSEMNVSTLELGDSALYLCASSFDNYNEQFFGPGTRLTVL.

This clonotype was found a few times. The chain employs TRBV7-2 and TRBJ2-5; possible D gene TRBD2, 5 bases. Trimming stripped 4 bases from V and 4 bases from J, with 16 bases between. The CDR3 consists of 15 residues. Germline V gene lookup returns CDR1 SGHTA and CDR2 FQGNSA. As DNA, the CDR3 is TGTGCCAGCAGCTCGACGACTCCCCGGGGAGAGACCCAGTACTTC. It translates to CASSSTTPRGETQYF.

In its sample, this clonotype was seen a few times. This chain joins TRBV6-5 and TRBJ2-7; D may be TRBD2 (6 bases). Germline assignment: CDR1 MNHEY and CDR2 SVGAGI. This CDR3 is 12 amino acids long. Trimming took off 6 bases at V and 6 bases at J, with 12 bases between the two ends. CDR3 nucleotide sequence: TGTGCCAGCAGCCCCTTGGGGGGCGAGCAGTACTTC. This encodes CASSPLGGEQYF.

This clonotype turned up a few times. The rearrangement uses TRBV4-3 and TRBJ2-1; 12 positions match TRBD2. This CDR3 is 16 amino acids long. From germline, CDR1 is LGHNA and CDR2 YSLEER. With 1 base clipped from V and 13 bases from J, the junction kept 11 bases outside the gene matches. The CDR3 nucleotides are TGCGCCAGCAGCCAAGGCAGACTAGCGGGAGACGAAGTACAGTTCTTC. It encodes CASSQGRLAGDEVQFF.

The chain uses TRBV15 and TRBJ1-1, with D possibly being TRBD1 (6 bases). Germline CDR1 is LNHNV and CDR2 is YYDKDF (reference sequence). The CDR3 is made up of 14 amino acids. V lost 5 bases, J lost 3 bases, and 13 bases lay in between. The CDR3 protein is CATSRGAGDTEAFF. CDR3 DNA: TGTGCCACCAGCCGAGGTGCAGGGGACACTGAAGCTTTCTTT.

This chain uses TRBV30 with TRBJ1-1; D not certain. The CDR3 spans 11 residues. V lost 5 bases and J lost 5, with 9 bases in between. Germline CDR1 is GTSNPN and CDR2 is SVGIG (reference sequence). CDR3 amino acids: CAWAVGTEAFF. Written as DNA, the CDR3 is TGTGCCTGGGCGGTGGGGACTGAAGCTTTCTTT. The full variable domain, rest sourced from reference TRBV30 and TRBJ1-1, is SQTIHQWPATLVQPVGSPLSLECTVEGTSNPNLYWYRQAAGRGLQLLFYSVGIGQISSEVPQNLSASRPQDRQFILSSKKLLLSDSGFYLCAWAVGTEAFFGQGTRLTVV.

The chain uses TRBV18 and TRBJ2-2, with D possibly called TRBD1 or TRBD2 (5 bases each). This CDR3 comprises 18 residues. The V and J ends lost 0 bases and 1 base respectively, with 15 bases between them. Germline V lookup: CDR1 KGHSH, CDR2 LQKENI. Here the CDR3 DNA reads TGTGCCAGCTCACCACCGGGGGAGTCGCCTCTGAACACCGGGGAGCTGTTTTTT. Translating gives CASSPPGESPLNTGELFF.

J is TRBJ2-7 and V is TRBV29-1; D may match TRBD1 or TRBD2 (5 bases each). V lost 6 bases to trimming and J lost 3 bases, with 12 bases between them. Per the germline V gene, CDR1 is SQVTM and CDR2 is ANQGSEA. The CDR3 runs to 12 residues. This CDR3 reads CSVRDGHYEQYF. The CDR3 bases are TGCAGCGTGAGGGACGGTCACTACGAGCAGTACTTC.

CDR3 sequence: CSALGIHGYTF. In DNA form, the CDR3 reads TGCAGTGCCCTAGGGATCCATGGCTACACCTTC. The rearrangement uses TRBV20-1 and TRBJ1-2; D unresolved. V was pared by 6 bases and J by 6 bases, with 11 bases between. The CDR3 contains 11 residues. The germline V gene encodes CDR1 DFQATT and CDR2 SNEGSKA (reference sequence).

The chain carries TRBV7-8 and TRBJ1-2; D might be TRBD1 (5 bases). V shed 2 bases and J shed 7 bases, with 11 bases lying between them. Germline CDR1 and CDR2: SGHVS and FQNEAQ. The CDR3 loop spans 13 amino acids. The CDR3 here is CASSLQGRGGYTF. As DNA, the CDR3 is TGTGCCAGCAGCTTACAGGGAAGGGGTGGCTACACCTTC.

In this sample, this clonotype turned up a few times. The chain joins TRBV20-1 to TRBJ1-1; a weak D match, TRBD1 (5 bases). V lost 6 bases to trimming and J lost 6 bases, with 11 bases between them. The CDR3 totals 11 residues. Per the germline V gene, CDR1 is DFQATT and CDR2 is SNEGSKA (reference sequence). The CDR3 is CSALGVAEAFF. For the CDR3, the DNA is TGCAGTGCCCTGGGGGTCGCTGAAGCTTTCTTT.

The V call is TRBV5-1, the J call TRBJ2-1; TRBD1 or TRBD2 may be the D gene (5 bases each). Trimming stripped 5 bases from V and 2 bases from J, with 14 bases between. The CDR3 spans 15 residues. Germline CDR1 reads SGHRS; CDR2 reads YFSETQ. CDR3 loop: CASRLGLAAYNEQFF. The CDR3 nucleotides read TGCGCCAGCAGGCTGGGGCTAGCCGCCTACAATGAGCAGTTCTTC.

This chain uses TRBV7-8 with TRBJ2-1; D unresolved. CDR1 and CDR2 from the germline V gene are SGHVS and FQNEAQ. The CDR3 is 9 amino acids. With 5 bases removed from V and 15 bases from J, the gap between germline ends came to 8 bases. The CDR3 DNA reads TGTGCCAGCAGCCCCCCCCCGTTCTTC. Translated: CASSPPPFF.

The gene calls are TRBV12-3 or TRBV12-4 and TRBJ1-2; D is perhaps TRBD1 (5 bases). V was cut by 7 bases and J by 8 bases, with 17 bases left in between. This CDR3 has 13 residues. The CDR3 sequence is CASTLGGIEGYTF. The CDR3 region has the DNA TGTGCCAGCACCCTGGGGGGGATTGAGGGCTACACCTTC.

The sample holds a few counts of this clonotype. The chain has TRBV7-2 and TRBJ1-5; D is unclear. The germline V gene has CDR1 SGHTA and CDR2 FQGNSA. V lost 6 bases to trimming and J lost 2 bases, with 5 bases between them. The CDR3 length is 12 residues. The CDR3 sequence is CASRNGNQPQHF. CDR3 nucleotide sequence: TGTGCCAGCAGAAACGGCAATCAGCCCCAGCATTTT.

The chain has TRBV7-9 and TRBJ1-2, with no clear D. Trimming left V 1 base short and J 5 bases short, with 11 bases between. In germline, CDR1 is SEHNR, CDR2 FQNEAQ (reference sequence). CDR3 length: 14 residues. CDR3 coding DNA: TGTGCCAGCAGCTTAGGATCCTTACAGTATGGCTACACCTTC. Translating gives CASSLGSLQYGYTF.

This rearrangement joins TRBV19 to TRBJ2-4, with D possibly being TRBD2 (6 bases). Germline V gives CDR1 LNHDA, CDR2 SQIVND (reference sequence). This CDR3 is built from 16 residues. DNA for the CDR3: TGTGCAACAAAAGATGGCGCGGGGAGTGGCAAAAACATTCAGTACTTC. It encodes CATKDGAGSGKNIQYF.

This clonotype rates as medium-sized. The chain joins TRBV20-1 to TRBJ2-1; D may be TRBD2 (5 bases). This CDR3 is built from 16 residues. Deletions cut 0 bases from V and 0 bases from J, with 12 bases between. In germline, CDR1 is DFQATT, CDR2 SNEGSKA (reference sequence). This CDR3 is CSARDVGSSSYNEQFF. Here the CDR3 DNA reads TGCAGTGCTAGAGATGTGGGGAGTAGCTCCTACAATGAGCAGTTCTTC.

This clonotype came up once. V and J are TRBV12-3 or TRBV12-4 and TRBJ1-6; 11 bases are a match to TRBD1. CDR3 length: 14 residues. V gave up 7 bases and J gave up 11 bases; unmatched junction bases: 7. The CDR3 protein is CASTLGTGGPPLHF. The CDR3 coding sequence is TGTGCCAGCACCTTGGGGACAGGGGGACCACCCCTCCACTTT.

The rearrangement joins TRBV3-1 to TRBJ1-1; TRBD1 agrees at 8 bases. Germline trimming cut 7 bases from V and 5 bases from J; bases unmatched to any gene: 18. The length of the CDR3 is 17 residues. CDR1 and CDR2 from the germline V gene are LGHDT and YNNKEL (reference sequence). The chain's CDR3 is CASTPESTTGDETEAFF. CDR3 bases: TGTGCCAGCACCCCCGAATCCACGACAGGGGACGAGACTGAAGCTTTCTTT. Full variable domain (outside the CDR3, taken from reference TRBV3-1 and TRBJ1-1): DTAVSQTPKYLVTQMGNDKSIKCEQNLGHDTMYWYKQDSKKFLKIMFSYNNKELIINETVPNRFSPKSPDKAHLNLHINSLELGDSAVYFCASTPESTTGDETEAFFGQGTRLTVV.

The genes are TRBV10-3 and TRBJ1-1; D not certain. The V gene lost 2 bases and the J gene lost 11 bases, with 9 bases spanning the gap. Germline V lookup: CDR1 ENHRY, CDR2 SYGVKD. The CDR3 totals 11 residues. The CDR3 is CAISERDMAFF. DNA for the CDR3: TGTGCCATCAGTGAGCGTGATATGGCTTTCTTT.

V usage is TRBV20-1 and J usage is TRBJ2-7; TRBD2 is a possible D gene (5 bases). The CDR3 is 14 amino acids. Germline assignment: CDR1 DFQATT and CDR2 SNEGSKA (reference sequence). V dropped 0 bases and J dropped 2 bases, with 11 bases sitting between them. CDR3 protein: CSARDGIFTYEQYF. CDR3 bases: TGCAGTGCTAGAGACGGGATCTTCACCTACGAGCAGTACTTC.